Detailed here is one T cell receptor (beta chain). The sample belongs to a study of T cell changes during pregnancy in multiple sclerosis. V was clipped by 5 bases and J by 0 bases, with 12 bases between them. CDR1 is MDHEN, CDR2 SYDVKM, per germline. CDR3 size: 15 residues. Libraries were prepared by immunoSEQ multiplex PCR; TCRdb keeps only in-frame clonotypes and omits some of them. The table records 40,000 to 50,000 clones, about 94% of them present only once. The rearrangement links TRBV28 to TRBJ2-3; D might be TRBD2 (6 bases). The receptor comes from a female donor with multiple sclerosis, enrolled in a pregnancy study. The source material was CD8+ T cells from peripheral blood mononuclear cells, sampled in the first trimester of pregnancy. Here the CDR3 DNA reads TGTGCCAGCAGTCTGACTAGATCCAGCACAGATACGCAGTATTTT. It specifies CASSLTRSSTDTQYF.